This T cell receptor (beta chain) was recorded in a study of T cell responses to AZD1222 COVID-19 vaccine. Sequencing was performed with immunoSEQ multiplex PCR; in TCRdb, only in-frame clones are kept and a portion is missing. The table includes about 93,000 clones, approximately 86% detected once. Findings and limits, study-wide: CD4 TCRs covered the whole spike, strongest at regions 160-218 and 743-854.

Trimming cost V 0 bases and J 2 bases, with 7 bases left between them. CDR3 size: 14 residues. The V gene's germline CDR1 is KGHSH and CDR2 LQKENI. Comments on this clone: Its antigen is not identified.

The TCR originated in an adult in good health. This chain uses TRBV18 with TRBJ1-2; a weak D match, TRBD1 (5 bases). The input for sequencing was peripheral blood, taken on day 0 of AZD1222 vaccination. The DNA of the CDR3 is TGTGCCAGCTCACCACCGAACAGGAACTATGGCTACACCTTC. Translated: CASSPPNRNYGYTF.